This paragraph covers one T cell receptor beta chain sequence. This specimen comes from a study of blood T cell repertoires in COVID-19. Study-level information: PBMCs, B-cell-depleted T cells, or T cells provided the cDNA or gDNA that made up the material.

Germline V gene sequence: CDR1 SGHRS, CDR2 YFSETQ. With 2 bases clipped from V and 7 bases from J, the junction kept 4 bases outside the gene matches. There are 14 residues in the CDR3. How the authors handled the data: Amplifying reference gene primers gave estimates of nucleated cell counts. Method: immunoSEQ multiplex PCR; TCRdb's copy keeps in-frame clones and lacks some. The V and J calls and the clone size are those of that table, but D and trimming were determined from the DNA. The table records fewer than 95,000 clones, around 89% of them present only once. The sample consisted of peripheral blood. This clonotype originated in a man aged 55 to 70 with acute or convalescent COVID-19. This chain connects TRBV5-1 to TRBJ1-4, with TRBD1 matching 8 bases. The CDR3 sequence: CASSLGQGSEKLFF. The DNA for the CDR3 is TGCGCCAGCAGCTTAGGACAGGGAAGTGAAAAACTGTTTTTT.